This TCR beta chain was sequenced during a study of shared T cell receptors in the human thymus (dated by TCRdb to about 2021). About the study as a whole: The study examined how self-reactive, shared T-cell receptor alpha chains are generated in the human thymus.

Details on this clone: The antigen it binds to is not known. Base qualities were left out, and no much larger clone turns up one base away.

The library was prepared using the immunoSEQ multiplex PCR assay. The table comes from immuneACCESS by way of TCRdb, which keeps in-frame sequences with V and J called. Part of the clones is missing from these tables; in studies checked, under half for an unresolved V gene and the rest for unknown reasons. The sample table contains more than 550,000 clones; only one count was recorded for 70% to 90% of them. The ten largest make up just under 0.0095% of the sample. CDR1 and CDR2 (KGHSH, LQKENI) derive from the germline V gene. V loses 3 bases at its end and J loses 5 bases; junction bases beyond the gene matches: 7. The CDR3 goes from the cysteine to the phenylalanine over 15 residues. Only the CDR3 region is kept as DNA, spanning 45 bases read in frame from base 1. The data also belong to a second study, concerning human thymus T cells. Per the second study: Immunologically healthy infants undergoing open corrective cardiac surgery for congenital heart defects in Finland were used as donors. Thymus tissue was collected as surgical resects that were removed during corrective cardiac surgery. V and J gene segment usage appeared biased in both thymic and peripheral blood repertoires. The related research reported highly overlapping thymic TCR repertoires among unrelated individuals. The study described the TCR alpha and beta repertoires in about eight infant thymus samples and a few matching peripheral blood samples. The infant donors were roughly 7 to 244 days old, and the cohort included a handful of males and a couple of females. Thymocytes were released mechanically from tissue and stored at -70 °C as pellets of roughly 9.5-31 million cells. A QIAsymphony instrument was used to extract genomic DNA from the frozen cell pellets. The immunoSEQ multiplex PCR assay was used to amplify the TCRB and TCRAD loci from a standardized amount of quality-controlled genomic DNA. Amplicons spanned the V(D)J region at a length sufficient to cover the CDR3 and identify V and J genes. Amplicon sequencing was performed on an Illumina platform through the commercial immunoSEQ service. Primer bias and sequencing errors were corrected as previously described, and TCRAD and TCRB definitions were based on the IMGT database. The repertoires were analysed using immunoSEQ Analyzer 3.0 and VDJTools for basic statistics, V/J segment usage, diversity estimates, rarefaction and pairwise overlap. Diversity was estimated using the Chao1, ChaoE, Efron-Thisted, Shannon and inverse Simpson indices, and was also estimated on datasets down-sampled to the size of the smallest sample. Repertoire overlap used strict matching of CDR3 nucleotide sequence, V gene and J gene, with Jaccard-based multidimensional scaling clustering. On average, thymus samples gave 750,000 to 1,000,000 unique TCRB clonotypes, whereas blood samples gave roughly 80,000.

The sequencing sample was made of thymocytes. Recombination joined TRBV18 with TRBJ2-7, with TRBD1 identical over 10 junction bases. The source is a boy under three years old with a congenital heart defect. Donor details come from another sample of the same person, matched by shared clones. The DNA sequence is TGTGCCAGCTCACCGGGACAGGGGCCCCACAACGAGCAGTACTTC. It translates to CASSPGQGPHNEQYF.